This TCR beta chain emerged from a study of T cell repertoires in cytomegalovirus infection. This CDR3 spans 16 amino acids. The germline V gene encodes CDR1 SGHVS and CDR2 FQNEAQ. V was pared by 0 bases and J by 7 bases, with 7 bases of the junction left unmatched. One entry per CDR3 protein, called by TCRdb with MiXCR from the reads. Among about 310,000 distinct CDR3 sequences listed, roughly 25% were seen once. This clonotype was found many times. No antigen is known for it. This specimen was cultured PBMCs, taken from culture after CMV antigen stimulation. V is TRBV7-8 and J is TRBJ2-1; 9 bases agree with TRBD2. This TCR derives from a human donor in good health (CMV status not recorded). Some clones in this sample may be carry-over from other donors' samples. The DNA for the CDR3 is TGTGCCAGCAGCTTAGCTCTAGCGGGATCTAGGAATGAGCAGTTCTTC. Its protein is CASSLALAGSRNEQFF. The whole variable domain, remainder taken from reference TRBV7-8 and TRBJ2-1, is GAGVSQSPRYKVAKRGQDVALRCDPISGHVSLFWYQQALGQGPEFLTYFQNEAQLDKSGLPSDRFFAERPEGSVSTLKIQRTQQEDSAVYLCASSLALAGSRNEQFFGPGTRLTVL.